This T cell receptor (beta chain) was identified in a study of T cell repertoires in cytomegalovirus infection (dated by TCRdb to between 2019 and 2020). Regarding the complete study: Alongside well-studied HLA-B-restricted epitopes, the peptide stimulations were aimed at recently identified HLA-C-restricted CMV epitopes, whose presentation resists viral immunomodulation. The HLA type of each donor mattered for the analysis, because public TCR beta signatures pointed to carriage of CMV infection along with the matching HLA type.

The treatment or condition label, read with the paper, signifies: in vitro stimulation with specific CMV peptide epitopes to enrich CMV-specific T cells. The CDR3, from cysteine to phenylalanine, totals 13 residues. The kept DNA is CDR3 alone, 39 bases in frame from the first base. V loses 3 bases, J loses 6 bases, and the germline ends lie 9 bases apart. Sequencing used an Illumina HiSeq 1500. Clones were called with MiXCR by TCRdb after fastp trimmed the public reads at Q25, and only in-frame beta chains were retained. All rows with the same CDR3 protein become a single entry with the most common DNA and genes. The sample includes approximately 990,000 distinct CDR3 sequences, with 30% to 40% observed a single time. About an eighth of the sample is taken by the ten largest. Study-wide conclusions, independent of this receptor: In both this cohort and an independent cohort of some 350 donors, the cumulative frequency of public TCR beta family members distinguished carriers of CMV infection plus the relevant HLA type. The ex vivo response was dominated by HLA-C-restricted CMV-specific TCR beta clonotypes, which also provided the single most frequent clonotype in two of eight donors.

This clonotype has more than one count but fewer than ten. Its antigen is unknown. No base qualities exist here, and no much larger clone lies one base off it. This receptor chain uses TRBV12-3 or TRBV12-4 and TRBJ2-1; no D gene call is confident. The clonotype originates from a human donor in good health (CMV status not recorded). Some clones in this sample may be carry-over from other donors' samples. The sequences come from cultured CD8+ T cells from PBMCs, collected from culture after CMV antigen stimulation. The nucleotides are TGTGCCAGCAGTTTGGGGTTTGGCAATGAGCAGTTCTTC. The translation is CASSLGFGNEQFF.